The rows below give T cell receptor beta chains drawn from one sample of a study of shared clonotypes between healthy human individuals. Assay used: immunoSEQ multiplex PCR; TCRdb lists only in-frame clones, some missing. The sample lists some 790,000 clones, roughly 72% occurring once. Sequenced input: memory CD4+ T cells sorted from blood. The receptors were sampled from a woman under 40 in good health. CDR3s include the opening cysteine and the closing phenylalanine or tryptophan. A D gene is named only where the DNA matches it firmly. Some rows mark clone size as missing; the rest say once, few, many or name a class of expanded clone.

V	D	J	size	DNA	CDR3
TRBV5-1	-	TRBJ2-5	-	TGCGCCAGCAGCTTGACAGGGCAGGGAGAGACCCAGTACTTC	CASSLTGQGETQYF
TRBV6-4	-	TRBJ2-1	-	TGTGCCAGCAGTCCCGACTACATTCAAAACAATGAGCAGTTCTTC	CASSPDYIQNNEQFF
TRBV5-1	-	TRBJ1-5	-	TGCGCCAGCAGCTTGGCGCCGGGAAGCAATCAGCCCCAGCATTTT	CASSLAPGSNQPQHF
TRBV18	TRBD1	TRBJ1-4	-	TGTGCCAGCTCACTACTAGGACAGGAGAATGAAAAACTGTTTTTT	CASSLLGQENEKLFF
TRBV19	-	TRBJ2-2	-	TGTGCCAGTAGGAGTCGAGGCCAGAACACCGGGGAGCTGTTTTTT	CASRSRGQNTGELFF
TRBV6-5	-	TRBJ2-5	few	TGTGCCAGCAGGAGGACAGTCCAAGAGACCCAGTACTTC	CASRRTVQETQYF
TRBV28	TRBD1	TRBJ2-7	-	TGTGCCAGCAGTCTTCCGGGGACAGGGGACCGGGGCCGAGCCGAGCAGTACTTC	CASSLPGTGDRGRAEQYF
TRBV7-3	-	TRBJ2-1	-	TGTGCCAGCAGCTTAGGGGTCGAGTGGGAGCAGTTCTTC	CASSLGVEWEQFF
TRBV11-2	-	TRBJ2-1	-	TGTGCCAGCAGCTTCCGGTGGGGAAACAATGAGCAGTTCTTC	CASSFRWGNNEQFF
TRBV11-2	-	TRBJ1-1	-	TGTGCCAGCAGCTGGGGAGGACTCGGGACTGAAGCTTTCTTT	CASSWGGLGTEAFF
TRBV7-2	TRBD2	TRBJ2-7	-	TGTGCCAGCAGCACATCGGGACTAGCGGCTTTGGAGCAGTACTTC	CASSTSGLAALEQYF
TRBV14	-	TRBJ1-3	-	TGTGCCAGCAGCCAAGACAGGGGAAACACCATATATTTT	CASSQDRGNTIYF
TRBV4-1	TRBD2	TRBJ2-3	-	TGCGCCAGCAGCCCGTGGGGCGGGAGGGCCAAGCGGGGAACAGATACGCAGTATTTT	CASSPWGGRAKRGTDTQYF
TRBV18	TRBD1	TRBJ1-5	few	TGTGCCAGCTCACCGGGACAGGCGAATCAGCCCCAGCATTTT	CASSPGQANQPQHF
TRBV10-1	-	TRBJ2-3	few	TGCGCCAGCAGTGACCGTGTAGGCACAGATACGCAGTATTTT	CASSDRVGTDTQYF
TRBV6-1	-	TRBJ1-5	few	TGTGCCAGCAGTGTGACAGACCTAAATCAGCCCCAGCATTTT	CASSVTDLNQPQHF
TRBV29-1	-	TRBJ1-1	once	TGCAGCGTTTGTACTGGGACATCGAACACTGAAGCTTTCTTT	CSVCTGTSNTEAFF
TRBV13	-	TRBJ2-7	-	TGTGCCAGCAGCTTAGCCAGGGGACCTACAAGATCCTACGAGCAGTACTTC	CASSLARGPTRSYEQYF
TRBV27	-	TRBJ2-7	-	TGTGCCAGCAGTTCCACGAAGGTGGCGGGATTCCACTCCTACGAGCAGTACTTC	CASSSTKVAGFHSYEQYF
TRBV19	-	TRBJ1-5	few	TGTGCCAGTAGTGTGACGGGGGGCGAGCTACATCAGCCCCAGCATTTT	CASSVTGGELHQPQHF
TRBV29-1	-	TRBJ2-7	-	TGCAGCGTTGAAGACAGGTTCTACGAGCAGTACTTC	CSVEDRFYEQYF
TRBV6-5	TRBD1	TRBJ2-7	-	TGTGCCAGCAGTTACGGAGGACAGGGATACGAGCAGTACTTC	CASSYGGQGYEQYF
TRBV4-1	-	TRBJ1-2	-	TGCGCCAGCAGAAAGTCGGCGGAAAACTATGGCTACACCTTC	CASRKSAENYGYTF
TRBV6-4	TRBD2	TRBJ2-3	-	TGTGCCAGCAGTCCAATCCGGGGACTAGGGGCGGATACGCAGTATTTT	CASSPIRGLGADTQYF
TRBV2	TRBD1	TRBJ2-1	once	TGTGCCAGCAACTCGAGGGGGCCTTACAATGAGCAGTTCTTC	CASNSRGPYNEQFF
TRBV5-4	TRBD1	TRBJ2-7	-	TGTGCCAGCAGCTTGGGGCAGGGGGCCGACGAGCAGTACTTC	CASSLGQGADEQYF
TRBV18	-	TRBJ1-1	-	TGTGCCAGCTCACCACAGACGAACACTGAAGCTTTCTTT	CASSPQTNTEAFF
TRBV5-1	-	TRBJ1-1	-	TGCGCCAGCAGCTCTGGACCGATGAACACTGAAGCTTTCTTT	CASSSGPMNTEAFF
TRBV13	-	TRBJ1-1	few	TGTGCCAGCAGCTTAGGCACTGAAGCTTTCTTT	CASSLGTEAFF
TRBV4-1	TRBD2	TRBJ2-7	once	TGCGCCAGCAGCCACATCATGCGGGAGGGGCGGAGGGAGCAGTACTTC	CASSHIMREGRREQYF
TRBV7-9	-	TRBJ2-7	-	TGTGCCAGCAGCTTAGGAGACCTAAACTCCTACGAGCAGTACTTC	CASSLGDLNSYEQYF
TRBV5-1	-	TRBJ2-1	many	TGCGCCAGCAGCCTACGTTGGGGTGTGAGCTACAATGAGCAGTTCTTC	CASSLRWGVSYNEQFF
TRBV28	TRBD2	TRBJ2-2	-	TGTGCCAGCACCCTAGCGGGCCGCACCGGGGAGCTGTTTTTT	CASTLAGRTGELFF
TRBV7-8	-	TRBJ2-7	many	TGTGCCAGCAGCTTAGTTTCCGCGAGACACGAGCAGTACTTC	CASSLVSARHEQYF
TRBV28	-	TRBJ1-2	-	TGTGCCAGCAGTGGGGGAGCGGTGATGAAAGGCGGAGACTATGGCTACACCTTC	CASSGGAVMKGGDYGYTF
TRBV19	-	TRBJ2-7	many	TGTGCCAGTAGTGACCAATCCGGGACGCCGGGGTACGAGCAGTACTTC	CASSDQSGTPGYEQYF
TRBV18	-	TRBJ1-1	-	TGTGCCAGCTCATCCTCAGGGGTTGACACTGAAGCTTTCTTT	CASSSSGVDTEAFF
TRBV5-1	-	TRBJ1-2	-	TGCGCCACTCGGGCGGGCAACTATGGCTACACCTTC	CATRAGNYGYTF
TRBV28	-	TRBJ2-1	-	TGTGCCAGCAGAATGGACAATCACAATGAGCAGTTCTTC	CASRMDNHNEQFF
TRBV11-1	-	TRBJ2-1	-	TGTGCCAGCAGCTTACGTCTCGTCGATGAGCAGTTCTTC	CASSLRLVDEQFF
TRBV7-2	-	TRBJ1-4	-	TGTGCCAGCAGCCATACACGACAGTCTAATGAAAAACTGTTTTTT	CASSHTRQSNEKLFF
TRBV4-1	TRBD1	TRBJ2-5	-	TGCGCCAGCAGCCAAACCCAGCAAGCCCTGACAGGGGATGTCGAGACCCAGTACTTC	CASSQTQQALTGDVETQYF
TRBV12-2	-	TRBJ1-3	-	TGTGCAAGTCGCGACAGACTTTCACTCTCTGGAAACACCATATATTTT	CASRDRLSLSGNTIYF
TRBV30	-	TRBJ1-3	-	TGTGCCTGGAGTCTGAGAGGCTTCCCTGGAAACACCATATATTTT	CAWSLRGFPGNTIYF
TRBV6-1	TRBD1	TRBJ2-7	-	TGTGCCAGCAGTGAGAGGACAGGAGCCTACGAGCAGTACTTC	CASSERTGAYEQYF
TRBV28	TRBD1	TRBJ1-2	-	TGTGCCAGCAGACAAGACAGGGGGCGAGGCTACACCTTC	CASRQDRGRGYTF
TRBV2	-	TRBJ2-3	-	TGTGCCAGCAGTGAGGAAAACACAGATACGCAGTATTTT	CASSEENTDTQYF
TRBV11-2	-	TRBJ2-7	-	TGTGCCAGCAGCTTGTGGGGCAGCTCCTACGAGCAGTACTTC	CASSLWGSSYEQYF
TRBV14	-	TRBJ2-1	few	TGTGCCAGCAGCCAAGCCGGGCCTAGCCTCAATGAGCAGTTCTTC	CASSQAGPSLNEQFF
TRBV18	TRBD2	TRBJ2-7	-	TGTGCCAGCTCACCACGCCTAGCGGGAAGCTCCTACGAGCAGTACTTC	CASSPRLAGSSYEQYF
TRBV4-1	TRBD1	TRBJ2-3	-	TGCGCCAGCAGCCAACGACAGGGAGCCAGCACAGATACGCAGTATTTT	CASSQRQGASTDTQYF
TRBV6-5	-	TRBJ1-1	-	TGTGCCAGCAGTTACTCTATAGGGGACACTGAAGCTTTCTTT	CASSYSIGDTEAFF
TRBV28	TRBD2	TRBJ2-5	-	TGTGCCACCGCCGGGACTAACTTCGGGACCCAGTACTTC	CATAGTNFGTQYF
TRBV25-1	TRBD2	TRBJ2-1	once	TGTGCCAGCAGTCGTAGCGGGAGGGCCAATGAGCAGTTCTTC	CASSRSGRANEQFF
TRBV6-1	-	TRBJ2-3	-	TGTGCCAGCATGGTGAGCACAGATACGCAGTATTTT	CASMVSTDTQYF
TRBV12-1	-	TRBJ2-3	-	TGTGCCAGCAGCAAAATAGCGGGAGTGGGCACAGATACGCAGTATTTT	CASSKIAGVGTDTQYF
TRBV7-9	-	TRBJ1-4	-	TGTGCCAGCAGCTTAGGGCCAGTATATGAAAAACTGTTTTTT	CASSLGPVYEKLFF